This TCR beta chain comes out of a study of T cell responses to AZD1222 COVID-19 vaccine. Some clones are missing from TCRdb's copy, which holds only in-frame ones; the method was immunoSEQ multiplex PCR. The repertoire holds 140,000 or so clones, with approximately 93% as singletons. The germline V gene encodes CDR1 LGHDT and CDR2 YNNKEL (reference sequence). CDR3 length: 15 residues. V lost 4 bases and J lost 3; bases outside the gene matches: 7. Study findings and constraints: Close to half of spike-specific TCRs reportedly recognize unmutated variant regions.

With regard to this clone: The antigen is undetermined.

The source is an adult who had recovered from COVID-19. The sequences come from peripheral blood, collected after recovery from COVID-19. The V and J genes are TRBV3-1 (or the pseudogene TRBV3-2) and TRBJ1-1; 8 bases line up with TRBD1. CDR3 DNA sequence: TGTGCCAGCAGCCGAGACAGGGGTGGTGACACTGAAGCTTTCTTT. Translation: CASSRDRGGDTEAFF.